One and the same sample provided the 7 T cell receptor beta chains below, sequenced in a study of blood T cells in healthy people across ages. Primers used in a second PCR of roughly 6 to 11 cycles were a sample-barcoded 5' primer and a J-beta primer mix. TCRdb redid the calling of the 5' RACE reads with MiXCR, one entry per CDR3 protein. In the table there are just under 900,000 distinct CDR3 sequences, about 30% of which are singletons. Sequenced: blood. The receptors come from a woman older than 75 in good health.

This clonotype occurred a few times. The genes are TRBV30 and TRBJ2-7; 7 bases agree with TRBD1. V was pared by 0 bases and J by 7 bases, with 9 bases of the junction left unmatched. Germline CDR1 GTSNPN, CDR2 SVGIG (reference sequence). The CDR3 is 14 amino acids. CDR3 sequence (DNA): TGTGCCTGGAGTGTTCGTGACAGGGTTGGGGAGCAGTACTTC. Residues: CAWSVRDRVGEQYF.

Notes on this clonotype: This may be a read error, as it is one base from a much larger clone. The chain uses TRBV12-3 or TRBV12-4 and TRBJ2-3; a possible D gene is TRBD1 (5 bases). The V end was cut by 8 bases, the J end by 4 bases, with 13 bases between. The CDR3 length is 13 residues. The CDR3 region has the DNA TGTGCCAGCCTAAGACAGCTCGCAGATACGCAGTATTTT. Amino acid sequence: CASLRQLADTQYF.

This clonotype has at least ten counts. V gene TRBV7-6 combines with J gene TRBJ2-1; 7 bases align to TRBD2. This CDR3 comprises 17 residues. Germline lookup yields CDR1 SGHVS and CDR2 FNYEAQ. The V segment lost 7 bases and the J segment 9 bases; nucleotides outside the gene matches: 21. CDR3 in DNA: TGTGCCAGCAACGCGGGGGTGACTCCGGTGACCCAAACTGAGCAGTTCTTC. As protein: CASNAGVTPVTQTEQFF. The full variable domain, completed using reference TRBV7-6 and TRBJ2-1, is GAGVSQSPRYKVTKRGQDVALRCDPISGHVSLYWYRQALGQGPEFLTYFNYEAQQDKSGLPNDRFSAERPEGSISTLTIQRTEQRDSAMYRCASNAGVTPVTQTEQFFGPGTRLTVL.

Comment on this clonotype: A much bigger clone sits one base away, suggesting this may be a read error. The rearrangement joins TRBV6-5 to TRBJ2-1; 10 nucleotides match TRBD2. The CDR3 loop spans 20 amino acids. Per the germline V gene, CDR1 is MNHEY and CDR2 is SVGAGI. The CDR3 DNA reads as TGTGCCAGCAGTTACTTCCGGACATCCAGACGGAGCGGGGGGGCAGGGGAGCGGTTCTTC. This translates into CASSYFRTSRRSGGAGERFF.

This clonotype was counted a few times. In DNA form, the CDR3 reads TGCGCCAGCAGCTTGGTGAGGGGCGCGGGGGCTTTCTTT. Translated: CASSLVRGAGAFF. This chain connects TRBV5-1 to TRBJ1-1, with D perhaps TRBD1 (5 bases). Germline V CDR1 and CDR2: SGHRS, YFSETQ. V lost 0 bases and J lost 11, with 14 bases in between. CDR3 size: 13 residues.

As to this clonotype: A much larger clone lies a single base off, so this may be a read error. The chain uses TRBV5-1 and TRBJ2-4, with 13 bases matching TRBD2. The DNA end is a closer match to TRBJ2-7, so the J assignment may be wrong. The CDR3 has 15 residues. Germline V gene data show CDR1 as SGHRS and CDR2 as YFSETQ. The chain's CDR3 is CAGSQRLAGGYEQYF. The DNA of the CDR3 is TGCGCCGGCAGCCAACGACTAGCGGGGGGATACGAGCAGTACTTC.

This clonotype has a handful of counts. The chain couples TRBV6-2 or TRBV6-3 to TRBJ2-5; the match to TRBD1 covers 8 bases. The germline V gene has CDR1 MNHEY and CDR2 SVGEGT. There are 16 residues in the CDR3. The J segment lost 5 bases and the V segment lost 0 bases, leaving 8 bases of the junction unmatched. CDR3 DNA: TGTGCCAGCAGTTACTCCCTGACAGGGGAGAGGGAGACCCAGTACTTC. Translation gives CASSYSLTGERETQYF.